The T cell receptor beta chain under discussion was sequenced for a study of OX40 agonist ivuxolimab in advanced cancers. Samples were taken at baseline and on day 1 of cycles 4 and 7. Clones were read by immunoSEQ multiplex PCR, and TCRdb kept only the in-frame ones, dropping some. Of approximately 44,000 clones detected, around 87% appear once; the ten largest clones hold 0.3% to 0.45%. This CDR3 contains 19 residues. V lost 3 bases and J lost 0; bases outside the gene matches: 12. Germline CDR1 KGHSH, CDR2 LQKENI. The starting material was CD4+ or CD8+ T cells sorted from blood, obtained in a trial of the OX40 agonist ivuxolimab. The chain couples TRBV18 to TRBJ1-3, with 9 bases aligning to TRBD1. The source is an adult with an advanced solid tumor such as melanoma, head and neck, liver or kidney cancer. CDR3 sequence: CASSPPSLGQGYSGNTIYF. The CDR3 coding sequence is TGTGCCAGCTCACCCCCCTCACTGGGACAGGGTTACTCTGGAAACACCATATATTTT.